This T cell receptor beta chain was captured in a study of human thymus T cells. The method was immunoSEQ multiplex PCR; TCRdb's version includes in-frame clones alone and lacks a portion of them. The data show some 72,000 clones, just over 95% seen once. Thymic resections from corrective heart surgery supplied the tissue. Germline assignment: CDR1 SGDLS and CDR2 YYNGEE. Trimming cost V 4 bases and J 2 bases, with 9 bases left between them. CDR3 size: 13 residues. The receptor's source is a boy in the first two years of life with a congenital heart defect but otherwise immunologically healthy. The chain uses TRBV9 and TRBJ1-2; D unresolved. The sequenced sample was thymus tissue. The CDR3 nucleotides read TGTGCCAGCAGCCCCCATGGGAACTATGGCTACACCTTC. As protein: CASSPHGNYGYTF.